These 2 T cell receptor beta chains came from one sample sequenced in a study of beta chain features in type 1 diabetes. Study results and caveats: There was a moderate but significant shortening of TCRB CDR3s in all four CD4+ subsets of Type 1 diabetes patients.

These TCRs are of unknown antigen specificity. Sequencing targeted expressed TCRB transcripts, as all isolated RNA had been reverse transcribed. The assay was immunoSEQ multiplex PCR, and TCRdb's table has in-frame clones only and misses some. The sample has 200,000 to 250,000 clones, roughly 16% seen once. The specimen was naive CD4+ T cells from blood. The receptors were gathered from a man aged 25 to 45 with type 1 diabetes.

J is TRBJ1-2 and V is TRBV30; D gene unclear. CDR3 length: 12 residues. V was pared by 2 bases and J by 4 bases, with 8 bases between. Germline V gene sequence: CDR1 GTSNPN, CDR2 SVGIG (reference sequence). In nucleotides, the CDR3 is TGTGCCTGGAGTAGCGGGAGCTATGGCTACACCTTC. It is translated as CAWSSGSYGYTF.

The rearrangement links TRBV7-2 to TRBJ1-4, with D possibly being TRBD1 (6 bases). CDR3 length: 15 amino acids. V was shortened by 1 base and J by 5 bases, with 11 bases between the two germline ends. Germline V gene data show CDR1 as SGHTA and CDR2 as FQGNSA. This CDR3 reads CASSLGGGNNEKLFF. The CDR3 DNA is TGTGCCAGCAGCTTAGGAGGGGGGAACAATGAAAAACTGTTTTTT.